The 22 T cell receptor beta chains below all came from one sample that was sequenced in a study. TCRdb fed the 5' RACE reads into MiXCR, producing one record per CDR3 protein. The sample has around 44,000 distinct CDR3 sequences, 20% to 25% seen once. Tregs were sorted as CD4+CD25+CD127-/low cells. What was sequenced was Tregs sorted from blood. The receptors stem from a female donor with breast cancer.

The sample holds many counts of this clonotype. The chain has TRBV27 and TRBJ2-3; D might be TRBD2 (5 bases). Trimming shortened V by 6 bases and J by 1 base, and 17 bases separated the two germline ends. This CDR3 is built from 16 residues. Per the germline V gene, CDR1 is MNHEY and CDR2 is SMNVEV (reference sequence). This CDR3 is CASSQIGLAGTDTQYF. Written as DNA, the CDR3 is TGTGCCAGCAGCCAAATTGGGCTAGCCGGCACAGATACGCAGTATTTT.

In this sample, this clonotype turned up many times. The gene calls are TRBV5-1 and TRBJ2-3; 8 bases map to TRBD1. Unmatched junction bases numbered 6, after V lost 2 bases and J lost 4 bases. Germline V CDR1 and CDR2: SGHRS, YFSETQ. The CDR3 is 15 amino acids. For the CDR3, the DNA is TGCGCCAGCAGCTTCCGGACAGGGTCCCCAGATACGCAGTATTTT. Its protein is CASSFRTGSPDTQYF.

This clonotype was detected only a few times. The rearrangement joins TRBV6-2 or TRBV6-3 to TRBJ1-5; a possible D gene is TRBD1 (6 bases). The CDR3 length is 15 residues. The germline V gene has CDR1 MNHEY and CDR2 SVGEGT. The germline V and J ends were trimmed by 3 bases and 2 bases, with 11 bases remaining between them. Here the CDR3 reads CASSYEGVGNQPQHF. The CDR3 DNA reads as TGTGCCAGCAGTTATGAGGGGGTAGGCAATCAGCCCCAGCATTTT.

Comment on this clonotype: One base away lies a much larger clone, so this may be a sequencing read error. The genes are TRBV5-1 and TRBJ2-1, with D perhaps being TRBD1 or TRBD2 (6 bases each). This CDR3 contains 15 residues. CDR1 and CDR2 from the germline V gene are SGHRS and YFSETQ. The CDR3, as DNA: TGCACCAGCACCCAGAACCGGGGGCCCTACAATGAGCAGTTCTTC. Protein product: CTSTQNRGPYNEQFF.

This clonotype was seen a handful of times. J is TRBJ1-1 and V is TRBV10-3; perhaps TRBD1 as D (6 bases). This CDR3 region has 13 residues. Trimming cost V 3 bases and J 10 bases, with 15 bases left between them. Germline V gene sequence: CDR1 ENHRY, CDR2 SYGVKD. CDR3: CAISDPEGDGAFF. As DNA, the CDR3 is TGTGCCATCAGTGACCCGGAGGGGGACGGAGCTTTCTTT.

This clonotype was seen a few times. This chain joins TRBV5-6 and TRBJ1-1, with D unresolved. The CDR3 contains 16 residues. Germline V gene data show CDR1 as SGHDT and CDR2 as YYEEEE. V was trimmed by 3 bases and J by 4 bases, leaving 19 bases between them. In DNA, the CDR3 is TGTGCCAGCAGCTGGGGAGGGTCGGGAGCGTCCACTGAAGCTTTCTTT. Translated, it gives CASSWGGSGASTEAFF.

The V gene is TRBV20-1, the J gene TRBJ2-7; 10 bases map to TRBD2. Per germline, CDR1 DFQATT and CDR2 SNEGSKA (reference sequence). V shed 1 base, J shed 4 bases, and the junction held 7 bases outside the gene matches. The CDR3 has 15 residues. CDR3 DNA: TGCAGTGCTAGAGGGGGGCTAGCGGGAGTATACGAGCAGTACTTC. It translates to CSARGGLAGVYEQYF.

This sequence joins TRBV27 and TRBJ2-7; TRBD2 matches at 8 bases. Germline loops: CDR1 MNHEY, CDR2 SMNVEV (reference sequence). V was clipped by 6 bases and J by 1 base; unmatched bases: 5. The CDR3 totals 14 residues. The CDR3, as DNA: TGTGCCAGCAGCCTTAGCGGGGATTCCTACGAGCAGTACTTC. Protein: CASSLSGDSYEQYF.

The count of this clonotype is one. This may come from a read error, since a much larger clone is one base off. The chain recombines TRBV11-2 with TRBJ2-7; 9 nucleotides match TRBD1. The CDR3 runs 14 residues. Germline CDR1 is SGHAT and CDR2 is FQNNGV. V lost 3 bases to trimming and J lost 6 bases; unmatched junction nucleotides: 6. CDR3 residues: CASSLGTGICEQYF. The CDR3 DNA is TGTGCCAGCAGCTTGGGGACAGGGATCTGCGAGCAGTACTTC. The whole variable domain, filled in from reference TRBV11-2 and TRBJ2-7, reads EAGVAQSPRYKIIEKRQSVAFWCNPISGHATLYWYQQILGQGPKLLIQFQNNGVVDDSQLPKDRFSAERLKGVDSTLKIQPAKLEDSAVYLCASSLGTGICEQYFGPGTRLTVT.

Ten or more counts support this clonotype. Here the CDR3 DNA reads TGTGCCAGCAGCACCTCAGGGGACACTGAAGCTTTCTTT. Residues: CASSTSGDTEAFF. The V gene is TRBV7-3, the J gene TRBJ1-1; D is perhaps TRBD1 (6 bases). Trimming took 5 bases from V and 3 from J, leaving 10 bases between them. This CDR3 is 13 amino acids long. CDR1 is SGHTA, CDR2 FQGTGA, per germline.

This clonotype has a handful of counts. This sequence joins TRBV4-2 and TRBJ1-1, with a tentative D call TRBD1 (5 bases). The CDR3 consists of 16 residues. Germline V lookup: CDR1 LGHNA, CDR2 YNFKEQ. Trimming shortened V by 2 bases and J by 2 bases, and 15 bases separated the two germline ends. Written as DNA, the CDR3 is TGTGCCAGCAGCCAACCACCCTCGGGACTCAACACTGAAGCTTTCTTT. It is translated as CASSQPPSGLNTEAFF.

This clonotype showed up just a few times. The V gene is TRBV13, the J gene TRBJ2-7; 7 nucleotides align to TRBD1. This CDR3 contains 14 residues. Germline V CDR1 and CDR2: PRHDT, FYEKMQ (reference sequence). Trimming removed 3 bases from V and 7 bases from J; junction bases left unmatched: 9. As DNA, the CDR3 is TGTGCCAGCAGCTTCGGGACAGAAGGGGGTGAGCAGTACTTC. The encoded protein is CASSFGTEGGEQYF. Using reference TRBV13 and TRBJ2-7 for the parts outside the CDR3, the full variable domain is AAGVIQSPRHLIKEKRETATLKCYPIPRHDTVYWYQQGPGQDPQFLISFYEKMQSDKGSIPDRFSAQQFSDYHSELNMSSLELGDSALYFCASSFGTEGGEQYFGPGTRLTVT.

This clonotype was seen repeatedly, ten times or more. The CDR3: CATSDRSQVQFF. CDR3 coding DNA: TGTGCCACCAGTGATCGATCCCAGGTACAGTTCTTC. V gene TRBV24-1 combines with J gene TRBJ2-1; no reliable D call. Germline CDR1 is KGHDR and CDR2 is SFDVKD. The CDR3 sequence is 12 residues long. V gave up 3 bases and J gave up 13 bases, with 12 bases separating them.

The table lists this clonotype with a count of one. A much larger clone lies one base from this, so it may be a read error. The rearrangement joins TRBV20-1 to TRBJ1-1; 7 nucleotides agree with TRBD1. V dropped 5 bases and J dropped 4; count of bases not matched to a gene: 4. The CDR3 covers 12 residues. Germline CDR1 and CDR2: DFQATT and SNEGSKA (reference sequence). In DNA form, the CDR3 reads TGCAGTGCTCTGACAGGGACCACTGAAGCTTTCTTT. Translating it yields CSALTGTTEAFF.

This clonotype was seen a few times. V gene TRBV12-3 or TRBV12-4 combines with J gene TRBJ2-1; weak D call: TRBD2 (5 bases). The CDR3 is 12 amino acids. V gave up 5 bases and J gave up 8 bases, with 10 bases separating them. CDR3 sequence reads: CASSPREDEQFF. Here the CDR3 DNA reads TGTGCCAGCAGTCCCCGGGAAGATGAGCAGTTCTTC.

This clonotype was observed at least ten times. This chain uses TRBV11-2 with TRBJ2-7, with unresolved D. Germline loops: CDR1 SGHAT, CDR2 FQNNGV. This CDR3 is built from 12 residues. V lost 1 base, J lost 3 bases, and 4 bases lay in between. The CDR3 DNA is TGTGCCAGCAGCTTAGCGTTCTACGAGCAGTACTTC. Translated: CASSLAFYEQYF.

This clonotype was recorded at least ten times. The chain has TRBV27 and TRBJ2-7; 12 nucleotides align to TRBD2. Germline CDR1 is MNHEY and CDR2 is SMNVEV (reference sequence). V lost 7 bases, J lost 2 bases, and 6 bases stayed unmatched. This CDR3 is 15 amino acids long. The CDR3 sequence is CASTLTSGGTYEQYF. In DNA, the CDR3 is TGTGCCAGCACCCTGACTAGCGGGGGAACCTACGAGCAGTACTTC.

The chain couples TRBV20-1 to TRBJ1-2; D possibly corresponds to TRBD1 (5 bases). CDR3 size: 15 residues. The V end was cut by 2 bases, the J end by 4 bases, with 17 bases between. Germline V gene sequence: CDR1 DFQATT, CDR2 SNEGSKA (reference sequence). The CDR3 loop reads CSARPETAGGYGYTF. DNA of the CDR3: TGCAGTGCTAGACCCGAGACAGCGGGAGGCTATGGCTACACCTTC.

This clonotype was recorded a few times. The chain uses TRBV7-6 and TRBJ2-7; possible D gene TRBD2, 5 bases. The CDR3 runs 13 residues. In germline, CDR1 is SGHVS, CDR2 FNYEAQ. With 5 bases removed from V and 3 bases from J, the gap between germline ends came to 11 bases. Written as DNA, the CDR3 is TGTGCCAGCAGCCCACCCGGGAACTACGAGCAGTACTTC. Amino acids: CASSPPGNYEQYF.

The CDR3 spells CASKQAQRTQYF. CDR3 bases: TGTGCCAGCAAACAGGCCCAAAGGACCCAGTACTTC. The chain uses TRBV28 and TRBJ2-5; possibly TRBD1 for D (5 bases). Germline V gives CDR1 MDHEN, CDR2 SYDVKM. The CDR3 length is 12 residues. The V and J ends lost 7 bases and 7 bases respectively, with 13 bases between them. Variable domain in full (rest from reference TRBV28 and TRBJ2-5): DVKVTQSSRYLVKRTGEKVFLECVQDMDHENMFWYRQDPGLGLRLIYFSYDVKMKEKGDIPEGYSVSREKKERFSLILESASTNQTSMYLCASKQAQRTQYFGPGTRLLVL.

The V call is TRBV6-1, the J call TRBJ2-7, with 8 bases identical to TRBD1. Germline V gene data show CDR1 as MNHNS and CDR2 as SASEGT. This CDR3 is 15 amino acids long. The junction had 7 bases not matched to a gene; V was cut back by 6 bases and J by 0 bases. In DNA form, the CDR3 reads TGTGCCAGCAGCGTTTGGACAGGGAGCTCCTACGAGCAGTACTTC. This codes for CASSVWTGSSYEQYF.

Only a few counts were recorded for this clonotype. The chain employs TRBV7-8 and TRBJ2-1, with TRBD2 matching over 10 bases. Germline CDR1 SGHVS, CDR2 FQNEAQ. Trimming at V came to 2 bases and at J to 9 bases, leaving 7 bases not matched to a gene. The CDR3 length is 15 residues. Here the CDR3 DNA reads TGTGCCAGCAGCTTATGGGTAGCGGGGGGACTTGAGCAGTTCTTC. Its protein is CASSLWVAGGLEQFF.